A single sample gave rise to the 2 T cell receptor beta chains below, sequenced in a study of post-analysis software for immune sequencing data. The authors incorporated unique molecular identifiers into the TCR beta cDNA libraries. TCRdb called the PCR reads again in MiXCR, with one record for every CDR3 protein. Of under 200,000 distinct CDR3 sequences in the sample, 35% to 40% are singletons; the top ten hold about 26%. Sequenced here: blood, sampled after autologous hematopoietic stem cell transplantation. The receptor set was obtained from a girl aged 10 to 17 with multiple sclerosis.

The CDR3 DNA follows: TGTGCCAGCTCGCCCGGGACTAACCAAGAGACCCAGTACTTC. This gives the protein CASSPGTNQETQYF. This sequence joins TRBV18 and TRBJ2-5; 7 bases map to TRBD2. Germline assignment: CDR1 KGHSH and CDR2 LQKENI. V trimming: 6 bases; J trimming: 0 bases; junction bases outside the gene matches: 4. The CDR3 length is 14 residues.

In regard to this clonotype: One base away lies a much larger clone, so this may be a sequencing read error. CDR3: CASSFAITDAQYF. CDR3 coding DNA: TGTGCCAGCAGCTTTGCAATCACAGATGCGCAGTATTTT. This chain links TRBV7-8 with TRBJ2-3; no reliable D call. Germline CDR1 reads SGHVS; CDR2 reads FQNEAQ. This CDR3 has 13 amino acids.